A single sample gave rise to the 26 T cell receptor beta chains below, sequenced in a study of shared clonotypes between healthy human individuals. This table comes from immunoSEQ multiplex PCR, and its TCRdb copy is limited to in-frame clones, with some not included. The sample holds around 2.5 million clones, 93% seen once. Sequenced input: naive CD4+ T cells from PBMCs. Subset meaning: CD45RA+ positively selected. The source of these receptors is a man aged 18 to 30 in good health. Some clones in this sample may be carry-over from other donors' samples.

V gene TRBV28 combines with J gene TRBJ2-7; D unclear. V lost 2 bases and J lost 3, with 8 bases in between. The CDR3 runs to 13 residues. Germline CDR1 is MDHEN and CDR2 is SYDVKM. Here the CDR3 reads CASSLMGGYEQYF. CDR3 bases: TGTGCCAGCAGTTTAATGGGTGGCTACGAGCAGTACTTC. The full variable domain, completed using reference TRBV28 and TRBJ2-7, is DVKVTQSSRYLVKRTGEKVFLECVQDMDHENMFWYRQDPGLGLRLIYFSYDVKMKEKGDIPEGYSVSREKKERFSLILESASTNQTSMYLCASSLMGGYEQYFGPGTRLTVT.

The chain links TRBV29-1 to TRBJ2-7; the match to TRBD2 covers 7 bases. V was pared by 4 bases and J by 2 bases, with 8 bases of the junction left unmatched. Germline CDR1 and CDR2: SQVTM and ANQGSEA. CDR3 size: 14 residues. The CDR3 is CSVVLRGRPYEQYF. Written as DNA, the CDR3 is TGCAGCGTTGTTTTACGCGGGAGACCCTACGAGCAGTACTTC.

This chain links TRBV7-3 with TRBJ1-2; 8 bases agree with TRBD1. Germline trimming cut 2 bases from V and 1 base from J; bases unmatched to any gene: 12. CDR1 and CDR2 from the germline V gene are SGHTA and FQGTGA. There are 18 residues in the CDR3. This chain's CDR3 is CASSLVGLDRGFNYGYTF. As DNA, the CDR3 is TGTGCCAGCAGCTTAGTGGGCCTCGACAGGGGATTTAACTATGGCTACACCTTC.

To note about this clone: In the same sample, other DNA sequences code for this CDR3. This sequence joins TRBV5-5 and TRBJ1-2; 8 nucleotides line up with TRBD1. The ends lost 4 bases at V and 2 bases at J; junction bases unmatched: 4. Per the germline V gene, CDR1 is SGHKS and CDR2 is YYEKEE (reference sequence). There are 14 residues in the CDR3. The DNA for the CDR3 is TGTGCCAGCAGCGCGGACAGGGTGAACTATGGCTACACCTTC. As protein: CASSADRVNYGYTF.

The chain employs TRBV27 and TRBJ1-5; no clear D gene. Germline CDR1 is MNHEY and CDR2 is SMNVEV (reference sequence). The CDR3 runs to 13 residues. Trimming cost V 5 bases and J 4 bases, with 9 bases left between them. CDR3 amino acids: CASSPAKNQPQHF. DNA for the CDR3: TGTGCCAGCAGTCCAGCTAAGAATCAGCCCCAGCATTTT.

V is TRBV6-5 and J is TRBJ2-7; TRBD2 is a possible D gene (6 bases). Germline assignment: CDR1 MNHEY and CDR2 SVGAGI. The CDR3 runs 14 residues. The ends were cut back, 6 bases at V and 1 base at J, with 13 bases in the middle. This CDR3 is CASRRDVASYEQYF. CDR3 DNA sequence: TGTGCCAGCAGGCGGGACGTAGCTTCCTACGAGCAGTACTTC.

The rearrangement uses TRBV4-3 and TRBJ2-7, with a tentative D call TRBD2 (5 bases). The CDR3 has 16 residues. Trimming took 4 bases from V and 3 from J, leaving 19 bases between them. Per germline, CDR1 LGHNA and CDR2 YSLEER. CDR3 protein: CASSLGARGFSYEQYF. CDR3 nucleotide sequence: TGCGCCAGCAGCCTAGGCGCTAGAGGGTTCAGCTACGAGCAGTACTTC.

A single count supports this clone. The chain joins TRBV28 to TRBJ2-7; D is undetermined. The CDR3 is made up of 14 amino acids. From germline, CDR1 is MDHEN and CDR2 SYDVKM. Trimming cost V 5 bases and J 5 bases, with 16 bases left between them. The CDR3 protein is CASSPWTETNEQYF. CDR3 in DNA: TGTGCCAGCAGTCCCTGGACGGAGACAAACGAGCAGTACTTC.

Regarding this clone: Other DNA sequences from this sample encode an identical CDR3 as well. This rearrangement joins TRBV5-1 to TRBJ2-5; the D is unclear. The V gene lost 0 bases and the J gene lost 3 bases, with 6 bases spanning the gap. From germline, CDR1 is SGHRS and CDR2 YFSETQ. The CDR3 spans 13 residues. The CDR3 DNA reads TGCGCCAGCAGCTTGGCTGAAAAAGAGACCCAGTACTTC. Protein product: CASSLAEKETQYF.

This clone has just a few counts. This same CDR3 is encoded by further DNA sequences in the sample. This rearrangement joins TRBV6-6 to TRBJ1-1; D gene unclear. Germline CDR1 is MNHNY and CDR2 is SVGAGI (reference sequence). The CDR3 runs 11 residues. The V and J ends lost 8 bases and 0 bases respectively, with 4 bases between them. CDR3 DNA: TGTGCCAGCCGTATGAACACTGAAGCTTTCTTT. Protein sequence: CASRMNTEAFF.

The gene calls are TRBV7-2 and TRBJ1-1; no definite D call. This CDR3 region has 12 residues. Germline V gene sequence: CDR1 SGHTA, CDR2 FQGNSA. Between the trimmed V and J ends, which lost 4 bases and 2 bases, there was a span of 5 bases. The DNA for the CDR3 is TGTGCCAGCAGCTGGGTTAACACTGAAGCTTTCTTT. Its translation: CASSWVNTEAFF. Using reference TRBV7-2 and TRBJ1-1 for the parts outside the CDR3, the full variable domain is GAGVSQSPSNKVTEKGKDVELRCDPISGHTALYWYRQSLGQGLEFLIYFQGNSAPDKSGLPSDRFSAERTGGSVSTLTIQRTQQEDSAVYLCASSWVNTEAFFGQGTRLTVV.

The chain combines TRBV13 with TRBJ2-1; tentative D call: TRBD2 (6 bases). This CDR3 is built from 15 residues. From germline, CDR1 is PRHDT and CDR2 FYEKMQ (reference sequence). The ends were cut back, 2 bases at V and 2 bases at J, with 10 bases in the middle. CDR3 residues: CASSLRGSPYNEQFF. DNA for the CDR3: TGTGCCAGCAGCTTACGGGGGTCCCCCTACAATGAGCAGTTCTTC. Together with reference TRBV13 and TRBJ2-1, the CDR3 gives the full variable domain: AAGVIQSPRHLIKEKRETATLKCYPIPRHDTVYWYQQGPGQDPQFLISFYEKMQSDKGSIPDRFSAQQFSDYHSELNMSSLELGDSALYFCASSLRGSPYNEQFFGPGTRLTVL.

This sequence joins TRBV5-1 and TRBJ1-4, with 7 bases identical to TRBD1. J lost 8 bases, V lost 3 bases, and 7 bases had no gene match. CDR1 and CDR2 from the germline V gene are SGHRS and YFSETQ. CDR3 length: 14 amino acids. CDR3 sequence reads: CASSSRQGGEKLFF. For the CDR3, the DNA is TGCGCCAGCAGCTCTCGACAGGGTGGGGAAAAACTGTTTTTT.

The gene calls are TRBV7-7 and TRBJ2-2; D is ambiguous. The germline CDR1 and CDR2 sequences are SSHAT and FNYEAQ (reference sequence). V was trimmed by 5 bases and J by 4 bases, leaving 14 bases between them. The CDR3 runs 15 residues. The CDR3 coding sequence is TGTGCCAGCAGCCCCGCGTACGGGCGCACCGGGGAGCTGTTTTTT. Amino acid sequence: CASSPAYGRTGELFF.

The rearrangement joins TRBV5-4 to TRBJ1-3; no clear D gene. Germline CDR1 reads SGHNT; CDR2 reads YYREEE (reference sequence). V gave up 1 base and J gave up 4 bases, with 18 bases separating them. The CDR3 runs 17 residues. The CDR3 nucleotides are TGTGCCAGCAGCTTGAGTACCGGAGGGCTAGGCGGAAACACCATATATTTT. This sequence encodes CASSLSTGGLGGNTIYF.

Concerning this clone itself: Germline is not matched at one junction end, which may reflect a read error. The rearrangement joins TRBV2 to TRBJ2-1; D tentatively reads TRBD1 or TRBD2 (5 bases each). This CDR3 has 11 residues. Germline V CDR1 and CDR2: SNHLY, FYNNEI. Here the CDR3 reads CASSYRDGLLF. The CDR3 DNA is TGTGCCAGCAGTTATCGGGACGGTCTGCTCTTC.

The count of this clone is one. The chain has TRBV30 and TRBJ2-3, with no clear D. This CDR3 comprises 14 residues. V shed 1 base and J shed 4 bases, with 12 bases lying between them. Per the germline V gene, CDR1 is GTSNPN and CDR2 is SVGIG (reference sequence). CDR3 DNA sequence: TGTGCCTGGAGTGCGCTCTCTAGATCAGATACGCAGTATTTT. Translation gives CAWSALSRSDTQYF.

This clone was detected once. The chain combines TRBV28 with TRBJ2-7; D unresolved. V was pared by 3 bases and J by 2 bases, with 11 bases between. Germline V lookup: CDR1 MDHEN, CDR2 SYDVKM. This CDR3 has 14 amino acids. The CDR3 nucleotides read TGTGCCAGCAGTTTCGCCGGGTCACCCTACGAGCAGTACTTC. Translation gives CASSFAGSPYEQYF.

V is TRBV28 and J is TRBJ1-5, with D possibly being TRBD1 (5 bases). Looked up from germline, CDR1 is MDHEN and CDR2 is SYDVKM. The germline V and J ends were trimmed by 5 bases and 0 bases, with 11 bases remaining between them. The CDR3 is 15 amino acids. The CDR3 is CASSVGPNSNQPQHF. CDR3 DNA sequence: TGTGCCAGCAGTGTGGGACCGAATAGCAATCAGCCCCAGCATTTT.

The rearrangement links TRBV30 to TRBJ1-3; 7 nucleotides align to TRBD1. V trimming: 5 bases; J trimming: 7 bases; junction bases outside the gene matches: 11. Germline V gene data show CDR1 as GTSNPN and CDR2 as SVGIG (reference sequence). This CDR3 region has 14 residues. CDR3 coding DNA: TGTGCCTGGGGGTTGGGACAGTGGTTTAACACCATATATTTT. It codes for CAWGLGQWFNTIYF.

The chain uses TRBV28 and TRBJ2-7; D is unclear. Trimming took off 3 bases at V and 5 bases at J, with 17 bases between the two ends. The CDR3 loop spans 15 amino acids. The V gene's germline CDR1 is MDHEN and CDR2 SYDVKM. CDR3 DNA: TGTGCCAGCAGTTTTGTCGACGTCCAGCCCCACGAGCAGTACTTC. Its translation is CASSFVDVQPHEQYF.

The rearrangement joins TRBV2 to TRBJ2-3; the D gene is possibly TRBD2 (6 bases). Germline assignment: CDR1 SNHLY and CDR2 FYNNEI. The CDR3 length is 15 residues. The V and J ends lost 4 bases and 5 bases respectively, with 16 bases between them. CDR3 protein: CASSAALAGRDTQYF. The CDR3 bases are TGTGCCAGCAGTGCGGCACTAGCCGGGAGAGATACGCAGTATTTT.

This clone occurred a few times. The chain recombines TRBV10-1 with TRBJ1-5; unclear D gene. This CDR3 is built from 13 residues. Germline loops: CDR1 WNHNN, CDR2 SYGVQD (reference sequence). V gave up 9 bases and J gave up 2 bases, with 11 bases separating them. CDR3: CARHEVGNQPQHF. The CDR3 DNA follows: TGCGCCAGACACGAGGTGGGCAATCAGCCCCAGCATTTT.

This chain joins TRBV4-3 and TRBJ1-3, with a tentative D call TRBD1 (5 bases). V was cut by 0 bases and J by 2 bases, with 20 bases left in between. The CDR3 is 19 amino acids. The germline CDR1 and CDR2 sequences are LGHNA and YSLEER. The CDR3 DNA reads as TGCGCCAGCAGCCAAGATTTACAGACGGTGGTGGGGCCTGGAAACACCATATATTTT. This translates into CASSQDLQTVVGPGNTIYF.

In this sample, this clone turned up once. The chain has TRBV6-5 and TRBJ1-1; D is perhaps TRBD1 (5 bases). V lost 2 bases to trimming and J lost 11 bases, with 12 bases between them. Germline V CDR1 and CDR2: MNHEY, SVGAGI. The CDR3 covers 12 residues. CDR3 region: CASSYPTGDAFF. The CDR3 DNA is TGTGCCAGCAGTTACCCGACCGGGGACGCTTTCTTT.

This clone has a single count. CDR3 protein: CASSLFGSSYNEQFF. The CDR3 nucleotides read TGTGCCAGCAGCTTATTCGGGAGCTCCTACAATGAGCAGTTCTTC. The chain recombines TRBV7-9 with TRBJ2-1; tentative D call: TRBD2 (6 bases). CDR1 is SEHNR, CDR2 FQNEAQ, per germline (reference sequence). CDR3 length: 15 amino acids. Trimming took 2 bases from V and 0 from J, leaving 8 bases between them.